This T cell receptor beta chain was captured by sequencing in a study of vaccination and CD4 T cells after COVID-19. About the study: Control cultures used a CEFX viral epitope pool, an HIV-1 Nef peptide pool, or no peptide.

This CDR3 is 13 amino acids long. V gave up 4 bases and J gave up 6 bases, with 12 bases separating them. CDR1 and CDR2 (germline): LNHDA, SQIVND (reference sequence). For this clonotype: Its specificity is not known.

An Oncomine TCR Beta short-read assay was used to sequence the DNA from cultured CD4+ T cells. One entry per CDR3 protein, called by TCRdb with MiXCR from the PCR reads. Among tens of thousands of distinct CDR3 sequences listed, around two fifths were seen once. Specified treatment: approximately 9-day PBMC culture with coronavirus spike peptide pools or control peptides (ViraFEST assay). V is TRBV19 and J is TRBJ1-2; no firm D call. The TCR sequence derives from a human donor who had recovered from COVID-19. Sequencing used CD4+ T cells from blood, cultured in vitro, obtained after SARS-CoV-2 vaccination. CDR3 sequence (DNA): TGTGCCAGTAGTAAACGGGGTATCGATGGCTACACCTTC. Amino acid sequence: CASSKRGIDGYTF.